The clone carrying this T cell receptor (beta chain) occurred a few times. Germline assignment: CDR1 GTSNPN and CDR2 SVGIG (reference sequence). V was cut by 1 base and J by 4 bases, with 13 bases left in between. This CDR3 is 14 amino acids long. The sample comes from a study of graft-versus-host responses after intestinal transplantation. Profiled with immunoSEQ multiplex PCR; TCRdb holds only in-frame clones, not every one. The sample carries 65,000 to 85,000 clones, 80% to 95% recorded once. The receptor was derived from a human patient who received an intestinal transplant, so some T cells may come from the graft donor. The material sequenced was bone marrow, taken roughly 780 days after intestinal transplantation. V is TRBV30 and J is TRBJ1-1; tentatively, D is TRBD1 (5 bases). The CDR3 nucleotides read TGTGCCTGGAGTGCCCGGGGCGTTGGCACTGAAGCTTTCTTT. This gives the protein CAWSARGVGTEAFF.